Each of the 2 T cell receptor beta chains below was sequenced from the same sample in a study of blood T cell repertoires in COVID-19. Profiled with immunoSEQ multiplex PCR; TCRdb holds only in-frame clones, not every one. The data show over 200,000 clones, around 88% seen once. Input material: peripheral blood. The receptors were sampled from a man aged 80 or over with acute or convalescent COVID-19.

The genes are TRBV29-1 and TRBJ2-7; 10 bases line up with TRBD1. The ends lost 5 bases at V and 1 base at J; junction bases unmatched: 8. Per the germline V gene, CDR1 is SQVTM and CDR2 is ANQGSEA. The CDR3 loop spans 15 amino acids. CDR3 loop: CSVTLGQGPSYEQYF. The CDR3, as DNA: TGCAGCGTTACCCTGGGACAGGGGCCATCCTACGAGCAGTACTTC.

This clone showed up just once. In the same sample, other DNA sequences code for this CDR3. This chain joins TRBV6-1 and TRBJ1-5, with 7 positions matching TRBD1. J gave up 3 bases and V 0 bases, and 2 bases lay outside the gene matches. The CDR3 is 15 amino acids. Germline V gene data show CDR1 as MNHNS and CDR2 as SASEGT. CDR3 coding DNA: TGTGCCAGCAGTGAAGCCGGGACAGTCAATCAGCCCCAGCATTTT. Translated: CASSEAGTVNQPQHF.